A selection of T cell receptor beta chains follows, all from one sample in a study of blood T cell repertoires in COVID-19. The protocol was immunoSEQ multiplex PCR, while the TCRdb copy is restricted to in-frame clones and leaves out a portion. The sample lists about 530,000 clones, 85% to 90% occurring once. Sequencing was done on a sample of peripheral blood. These TCRs come from a woman aged 45 to 65 with COVID-19, enrolled during active disease. CDR3s include the opening cysteine and the closing phenylalanine or tryptophan. The D gene is left open where the match is weak. Size is omitted from some rows. Given values are once, few, many or a class for expanded clones.

v_gene: TRBV19; j_gene: TRBJ2-7; abundance: NA; d_gene: NA; CDR3aa: CASSSHRVGDEQYF; CDR3nt: TGTGCCAGTAGTAGTCACAGGGTTGGCGACGAGCAGTACTTC
v_gene: TRBV2; j_gene: TRBJ1-2; abundance: NA; d_gene: NA; CDR3aa: CASSAPGTLYGYTF; CDR3nt: TGTGCCAGCAGTGCCCCCGGGACACTCTATGGCTACACCTTC
v_gene: TRBV11-3; j_gene: TRBJ1-1; abundance: few; d_gene: NA; CDR3aa: CASSRHKNTEAFF; CDR3nt: TGTGCCAGCAGCAGACACAAGAACACTGAAGCTTTCTTT
v_gene: TRBV21-1; j_gene: TRBJ1-6; abundance: NA; d_gene: NA; CDR3aa: CASSSWPGRPLHF; CDR3nt: TGTGCCAGCAGCTCATGGCCTGGGAGACCCCTCCACTTT
v_gene: TRBV28; j_gene: TRBJ2-6; abundance: NA; d_gene: NA; CDR3aa: CATGNRFSGANVLTF; CDR3nt: TGTGCCACCGGTAACAGGTTCTCTGGGGCCAACGTCCTGACTTTC
v_gene: TRBV6-1; j_gene: TRBJ1-1; abundance: NA; d_gene: NA; CDR3aa: CASSEGGLQWKAFF; CDR3nt: TGTGCCAGCAGTGAAGGGGGCCTACAGTGGAAAGCTTTCTTT
v_gene: TRBV9; j_gene: TRBJ2-7; abundance: NA; d_gene: TRBD1; CDR3aa: CASSPGTAGGYEQYF; CDR3nt: TGTGCCAGCAGCCCCGGGACAGCCGGAGGCTACGAGCAGTACTTC
v_gene: TRBV5-6; j_gene: TRBJ1-1; abundance: NA; d_gene: TRBD1; CDR3aa: CASSLSRDRGYGIAFF; CDR3nt: TGTGCCAGCAGCTTGTCCCGGGACAGGGGGTATGGAATAGCTTTCTTT
v_gene: TRBV6-1; j_gene: TRBJ1-2; abundance: NA; d_gene: NA; CDR3aa: CASSEIGDYGYTF; CDR3nt: TGTGCCAGCAGTGAAATAGGAGACTATGGCTACACCTTC
v_gene: TRBV15; j_gene: TRBJ2-1; abundance: NA; d_gene: NA; CDR3aa: CATSRVPSNEQFF; CDR3nt: TGTGCCACCAGCAGAGTCCCGTCCAATGAGCAGTTCTTC
v_gene: TRBV19; j_gene: TRBJ1-5; abundance: NA; d_gene: TRBD1; CDR3aa: CASSIGVLGDREGQPQHF; CDR3nt: TGTGCCAGTAGTATAGGGGTATTGGGGGACAGGGAGGGACAGCCCCAGCATTTT